This is a list of T cell receptor beta chains from one sample in a study of shared clonotypes between healthy human individuals. Clones were read by immunoSEQ multiplex PCR, and TCRdb kept only the in-frame ones, dropping some. The table has about a million clones, around 76% seen once. Sequences were obtained from memory CD4+ T cells sorted from blood. The source is a man younger than 35 in good health. CDR3s include the opening cysteine and the closing phenylalanine or tryptophan. The D gene is left open where the match is weak. Clone size is shown for a subset of rows, as once, few, many or a class of expanded clone.

>TRBD2|.|TRBJ2-5|TRBV10-1
TGCGCCAGCAGTCAAGCGGGGCTGGGGGAGACCCAGTACTTC
CASSQAGLGETQYF
>.|.|TRBJ2-3|TRBV7-8
TGTGCCAGCAGCTACGGGACTGCCCGGGATACGCAGTATTTT
CASSYGTARDTQYF
>.|few|TRBJ1-3|TRBV7-8
TGTGCCAGCAGCTTAGGGGGAAACACCATATATTTT
CASSLGGNTIYF
>.|.|TRBJ2-5|TRBV25-1
TGTGCCAGCAGTGTGAGGGGGTCTAGCGGCTTCCAAGAGACCCAGTACTTC
CASSVRGSSGFQETQYF
>TRBD1|.|TRBJ2-3|TRBV28
TGTGCCAGCATTCAACCGGGACAGGGCGCAAATACGCAGTATTTT
CASIQPGQGANTQYF
>.|.|TRBJ1-6|TRBV30
TGTGCCTGGAGTGTACAAAGGGGAGGGAATAATTCACCCCTCCACTTT
CAWSVQRGGNNSPLHF
>TRBD1|.|TRBJ2-7|TRBV5-1
TGCGCCAGCAGCCAGCAAACCGGGACAGGGGGAACTAGCGAGCAGTACTTC
CASSQQTGTGGTSEQYF
>TRBD1|.|TRBJ1-2|TRBV19
TGTGCCAGTAGTATGGGGACAGGAGCTGGCTACACCTTC
CASSMGTGAGYTF
>TRBD1|few|TRBJ2-7|TRBV10-2
TGCGCCAGCAGTTCCTGGGACAGGGGTCAGTACGAGCAGTACTTC
CASSSWDRGQYEQYF
>TRBD1|.|TRBJ2-5|TRBV11-2
TGTGCCAGCAGCATGACGGGACAGCAAGAGACCCAGTACTTC
CASSMTGQQETQYF
>TRBD2|few|TRBJ2-7|TRBV13
TGTGCCAGCAGCTTGACTAGCGGGTACGTAGACGAGCAGTACTTC
CASSLTSGYVDEQYF
>TRBD2|.|TRBJ2-5|TRBV5-1
TGCGCCAGCAGCTCCTCTAGCGGGAGGCTCCGGGAGACCCAGTACTTC
CASSSSSGRLRETQYF
>.|.|TRBJ1-5|TRBV6-1
TGTGCCAGCAGTGTCAAAACCAGTTCGAGCAATCAGCCCCAGCATTTT
CASSVKTSSSNQPQHF
>TRBD1|once|TRBJ2-7|TRBV30
TGTGCCTGGGGGGACAGGGGCTACGAGCAGTACTTC
CAWGDRGYEQYF
>.|.|TRBJ2-1|TRBV2
TGTGCCAGCGCGAAAGACCGCACCTACAATGAGCAGTTCTTC
CASAKDRTYNEQFF
>TRBD1|.|TRBJ2-7|TRBV29-1
TGCAGCGCAAGGACAGGGACCTACGAGCAGTACTTC
CSARTGTYEQYF
>TRBD2|.|TRBJ2-1|TRBV27
TGTGCCAGCAGTTCCCCGGGACTAGCGGTGGACGAGCAGTTCTTC
CASSSPGLAVDEQFF
>TRBD2|.|TRBJ2-1|TRBV5-1
TGCGCCAGCAGCTGGTGGTACCAGATTAGCGGGGGCCCCTCTAATGAGCAGTTCTTC
CASSWWYQISGGPSNEQFF
>TRBD1|.|TRBJ2-6|TRBV5-1
TGCGCCAGCAGCCAAGGACAGGGGACTGGGGCCAACGTCCTGACTTTC
CASSQGQGTGANVLTF
>.|.|TRBJ2-6|TRBV9
TGTGCCAGCAGCGCAGAAGCAGGGAAAGGATCTGGGGCCAACGTCCTGACTTTC
CASSAEAGKGSGANVLTF
>.|many|TRBJ2-2|TRBV6-5
TGTGCCTCAAAAGGGGGAGGGGCGAACACCGGGGAGCTGTTTTTT
CASKGGGANTGELFF
>.|.|TRBJ2-3|TRBV11-3
TGTGCCAGCAGCTTAGGAAAAGCGACCGGTGACACAGATACGCAGTATTTT
CASSLGKATGDTDTQYF
>.|.|TRBJ1-2|TRBV7-9
TGTGCCAGCAGCCATTTCCGGGACTACGATGGCTACACCTTC
CASSHFRDYDGYTF
>TRBD1|.|TRBJ2-7|TRBV7-2
TGTGCCAGCAGCGCGGCAGGGGGCGGCGAGCAGTACTTC
CASSAAGGGEQYF
>TRBD2|.|TRBJ2-1|TRBV4-3
TGCGCCAGCAGCCAACAGCGGGACTCCTACAATGAGCAGTTCTTC
CASSQQRDSYNEQFF
>TRBD2|once|TRBJ2-3|TRBV6-5
TGTGCCAGCAGCTCTAGCGGGGGGGCCAGAGATACGCAGTATTTT
CASSSSGGARDTQYF
>TRBD1|.|TRBJ2-7|TRBV4-2
TGTGCCAGCAGCCAAGACGAGGGACAGGGGGCCTCCAGCTCCTACGAGCAGTACTTC
CASSQDEGQGASSSYEQYF
>TRBD1|.|TRBJ1-5|TRBV9
TGTGCCAGCAGCGCCTCAGGGGGGAGTCAGCCCCAGCATTTT
CASSASGGSQPQHF
>TRBD1|once|TRBJ2-2|TRBV5-1
TGCGCCAGCAGCCCGGGGGACAGGGACACCGGGGAGCTGTTTTTT
CASSPGDRDTGELFF
>.|few|TRBJ1-2|TRBV29-1
TGCAGCGTTGGGACAGCCCAAGGGGCTGGCTACACCTTC
CSVGTAQGAGYTF
>TRBD1|.|TRBJ2-2|TRBV10-3
TGTGCCATCAGCGACAGGGGGCCAGAAACCGGGGAGCTGTTTTTT
CAISDRGPETGELFF
>.|.|TRBJ1-2|TRBV11-1
TGTGCCAGCAGCTTGCAGGGAGGGTATGGCTACACCTTC
CASSLQGGYGYTF
>.|.|TRBJ1-2|TRBV30
TGTGCCTGGATTGGGTATCATGGCTACACCTTC
CAWIGYHGYTF
>.|.|TRBJ1-1|TRBV19
TGTGCCAGTAGTCTAAGGCGTGAAGCTTTCTTT
CASSLRREAFF
>.|.|TRBJ1-5|TRBV6-1
TGTGCCAGCAGTGGGCAACAGCACAATCAGCCCCAGCATTTT
CASSGQQHNQPQHF
>.|.|TRBJ2-1|TRBV7-6
TGTGCCAGCAGCTTAGGCCGCATCAATGAGCAGTTCTTC
CASSLGRINEQFF
>.|once|TRBJ2-5|TRBV5-5
TGTGCCAGCAGCCGTGTACCCACCTCGGGAGAGACCCAGTACTTC
CASSRVPTSGETQYF
>TRBD1|.|TRBJ2-5|TRBV5-1
TGCGCCAGCAGAAACGGACAGGGCGAGACCCAGTACTTC
CASRNGQGETQYF
>TRBD1|few|TRBJ2-7|TRBV5-6
TGTGCCAGCAGCTACGGGGGACAGGGGAAGAAGTGGGCCTACGAGCAGTACTTC
CASSYGGQGKKWAYEQYF
>.|.|TRBJ2-7|TRBV6-6
TGTGCCAGCAGTGGCCCGGACCTTGGGCAGTACTTC
CASSGPDLGQYF
>TRBD2|few|TRBJ2-3|TRBV10-3
TGTGCCATCAGGAACCTGACTAGCGGGAGTCCGCAGTATTTT
CAIRNLTSGSPQYF
>.|.|TRBJ1-2|TRBV5-4
TGTGCCAGCAGCTCCAGAGGGAACTATGGCTACACCTTC
CASSSRGNYGYTF
>.|.|TRBJ1-5|TRBV6-5
TGTGCCAGCAGTTACCGGGAGTTCAATCAGCCCCAGCATTTT
CASSYREFNQPQHF
>.|few|TRBJ1-2|TRBV9
TGTGCCAGCAGCGGAGGAGGTGGCTACACCTTC
CASSGGGGYTF
>.|.|TRBJ2-3|TRBV7-2
TGTGCCAGCAGCAGAAAAAGTGCAGATACGCAGTATTTT
CASSRKSADTQYF
>.|once|TRBJ2-1|TRBV12-2
TGTGCAAGTCGGGAGGTCGAAGCGGGGGACAATGAGCAGTTCTTC
CASREVEAGDNEQFF
>.|.|TRBJ2-3|TRBV9
TGTGCCAGCAGTGCCCAGACTAGCACAGATACGCAGTATTTT
CASSAQTSTDTQYF
>.|.|TRBJ2-5|TRBV10-3
TGTGCCATCAGGCCGGGGAAACAAGAGACCCAGTACTTC
CAIRPGKQETQYF
>.|.|TRBJ1-4|TRBV4-3
TGCGCCAGCAGCCAAGCGCGGATTATGCGCGGACACTCAACAACTAATGAAAAACTGTTTTTT
CASSQARIMRGHSTTNEKLFF
>TRBD1|.|TRBJ2-5|TRBV5-6
TGTGCCAGCAGCTCCGGACAGGCCTTCGGCGAGACCCAGTACTTC
CASSSGQAFGETQYF